This T cell receptor beta chain was sequenced in a study of read filtering for tumor transcriptome and immune sequencing. This clonotype was seen many times. Its target is unknown. The conserved phenylalanine or tryptophan normally closing the CDR3 is absent here, so this likely arose from a read error. Germline V gene data show CDR1 as SGDLS and CDR2 as YYNGEE. The CDR3 extends over 16 amino acids. The V segment lost 3 bases and the J segment 5 bases; nucleotides outside the gene matches: 7. Study observations and caveats: Compared with RNA-seq, IR-seq gave much higher clonotype depth and reliability.

This library used about 360 ng RNA and molecular barcoded adaptors spanning alpha/delta and beta/gamma chains. A single record per CDR3 protein comes from TCRdb applying MiXCR to the reads. The sample includes more than 30,000 distinct CDR3 sequences, around 15% of them seen just once. Bone marrow was sampled from every patient at the time of active disease. The sequenced material came from a population of CD138-negative cells sorted from bone marrow. The TCR was taken from a donor at least 40 years old with multiple myeloma. The V and J genes are TRBV9 and TRBJ2-1; TRBD2 matches 11 bases. CDR3: CASSGGLAGYDNEQFL. The CDR3 nucleotides read TGTGCCAGCAGCGGTGGACTAGCGGGTTATGACAATGAGCAGTTCCTC.